This T cell receptor beta chain appears in the sequencing data of a study of T-cell reconstitution after alpha-beta-depleted transplantation in children. Study-wide findings and caveats: When one year had passed after transplant, most T-cell counts and diversity came from newly produced T cells.

Library preparation (for TCRbeta) was performed with unique molecular identifiers. TCRdb passed the PCR reads through MiXCR, listing each CDR3 protein once. The sample contains about a million distinct CDR3 sequences, roughly 29% of which appear only once. CDR1 SGHRS and CDR2 YFSETQ come from the germline V gene. With 3 bases clipped from V and 5 bases from J, the junction kept 7 bases outside the gene matches. The CDR3 totals 14 residues. On this clonotype: Its antigen remains unidentified.

This clonotype was obtained from a boy younger than two who had a stem cell transplant for SCID, so the T cells may come from the graft donor. The material was PBMCs, mostly from graft donor cells, obtained 360 days after TCRalphabeta/CD19-depleted stem cell transplant. This chain connects TRBV5-1 to TRBJ2-5; 7 positions agree with TRBD2. This chain's CDR3 is CASSSGGPGETQYF. The CDR3 nucleotides are TGCGCCAGCAGCTCGGGAGGACCTGGGGAGACCCAGTACTTC.